One sample yielded the 25 T cell receptor beta chains listed below, sequenced in a study of neoadjuvant anti-PD-1 for oral cavity cancer (dated by TCRdb to the early 2020s). The sample's time point label, decoded: before neoadjuvant nivolumab. Library method: the immunoSEQ multiplex PCR assay. TCRdb took over this immuneACCESS table, retaining in-frame rearrangements with V and J assigned. Such tables are incomplete; in checked studies, under half of the missing clones stem from an unresolved V gene, and the remainder is unexplained. Recorded for this sample are approximately 83,000 clones; 84% of them occurred a single time. The top ten clonotypes cover roughly 3% of the sample. This specimen consisted of PBMCs, obtained before nivolumab (anti-PD-1) treatment. These receptors were obtained from a person aged 35-79 years with oral cavity squamous cell carcinoma.

The chain employs TRBV7-6 and TRBJ1-1; TRBD1 matches 11 bases. The length of the CDR3 is 16 residues. Germline lookup yields CDR1 SGHVS and CDR2 FNYEAQ. V gave up 1 base and J gave up 2 bases; unmatched junction bases: 3. The CDR3 DNA reads TGTGCCAGCAGCTTAGGGACAGGGGGCCAAAACACTGAAGCTTTCTTT. Protein product: CASSLGTGGQNTEAFF. The variable domain in full, completed from reference TRBV7-6 and TRBJ1-1, reads GAGVSQSPRYKVTKRGQDVALRCDPISGHVSLYWYRQALGQGPEFLTYFNYEAQQDKSGLPNDRFSAERPEGSISTLTIQRTEQRDSAMYRCASSLGTGGQNTEAFFGQGTRLTVV.

J is TRBJ2-3 and V is TRBV5-6; maybe TRBD2 (6 bases). V dropped 0 bases and J dropped 4 bases, with 6 bases sitting between them. The germline CDR1 and CDR2 sequences are SGHDT and YYEEEE. This CDR3 has 13 residues. CDR3 in amino acids: CASSLGRADTQYF. The DNA of the CDR3 is TGTGCCAGCAGCTTGGGGAGGGCAGATACGCAGTATTTT.

The rearrangement links TRBV7-3 to TRBJ2-1; 8 nucleotides match TRBD2. V was clipped by 4 bases and J by 2 bases; unmatched bases: 7. The CDR3 extends over 16 amino acids. Looked up from germline, CDR1 is SGHTA and CDR2 is FQGTGA. CDR3 sequence (DNA): TGTGCCAGCAGCTATCGGGCGGGAGGCGCCTACAATGAGCAGTTCTTC. Its translation: CASSYRAGGAYNEQFF.

V usage is TRBV6-5 and J usage is TRBJ2-7; TRBD2 agrees at 8 bases. V lost 7 bases, J lost 2 bases, and 10 bases stayed unmatched. CDR1 and CDR2 (germline): MNHEY, SVGAGI. The CDR3 has 15 amino acids. CDR3 nucleotides: TGTGCCAGCAACCCCTTAGCGGGACCCACCTACGAGCAGTACTTC. Translated: CASNPLAGPTYEQYF.

This chain joins TRBV5-1 and TRBJ2-1, with D possibly being TRBD1 or TRBD2 (5 bases each). The CDR3 is 14 residues long. The V gene lost 0 bases and the J gene lost 6 bases, with 10 bases spanning the gap. The germline CDR1 and CDR2 sequences are SGHRS and YFSETQ. The CDR3 region is CASSLGGGTNEQFF. CDR3 bases: TGCGCCAGCAGCTTGGGGGGTGGGACCAATGAGCAGTTCTTC.

This CDR3 reads CASVRTSGTSYEQYF. In DNA, the CDR3 is TGTGCCAGCGTAAGGACTAGCGGGACGTCCTACGAGCAGTACTTC. This sequence joins TRBV6-6 and TRBJ2-7; 12 nucleotides match TRBD2. The CDR3 covers 15 residues. CDR1 MNHNY and CDR2 SVGAGI come from the germline V gene (reference sequence). The V gene end was trimmed by 8 bases and the J gene end by 1 base; junction bases not matched to a gene: 6.

This clone was seen once. DNA of the CDR3: TGTGCCACCAGCCGGGGGGGGATAATGAACACTGAAGCTTTCTTT. It specifies CATSRGGIMNTEAFF. This chain connects TRBV19 to TRBJ1-1; a weak D match, TRBD1 (5 bases). CDR3 size: 15 residues. Trimming took 10 bases from V and 0 from J, leaving 18 bases between them. Germline values: CDR1 LNHDA, CDR2 SQIVND (reference sequence). The whole variable domain, filled in from reference TRBV19 and TRBJ1-1, reads DGGITQSPKYLFRKEGQNVTLSCEQNLNHDAMYWYRQDPGQGLRLIYYSQIVNDFQKGDIAEGYSVSREKKESFPLTVTSAQKNPTAFYLCATSRGGIMNTEAFFGQGTRLTVV.

V is TRBV6-5 and J is TRBJ2-5; D ambiguous. CDR1 MNHEY and CDR2 SVGAGI come from the germline V gene. CDR3 length: 13 residues. Trimming shortened V by 6 bases and J by 4 bases, and 12 bases separated the two germline ends. CDR3 loop: CASRKLVGETQYF. In nucleotides, the CDR3 is TGTGCCAGCAGAAAACTGGTAGGAGAGACCCAGTACTTC.

The chain recombines TRBV29-1 with TRBJ1-2, with a possible D match to TRBD1 (5 bases). The germline V gene has CDR1 SQVTM and CDR2 ANQGSEA. The CDR3 extends over 13 amino acids. The germline V and J ends were trimmed by 6 bases and 0 bases, with 11 bases remaining between them. The CDR3 protein is CSVTGGTNYGYTF. Written as DNA, the CDR3 is TGCAGCGTAACAGGTGGAACTAACTATGGCTACACCTTC.

This rearrangement joins TRBV10-3 to TRBJ2-2; a weak D match, TRBD2 (5 bases). V lost 4 bases, J lost 4 bases, and 10 bases lay in between. The germline gives CDR1 ENHRY, CDR2 SYGVKD. CDR3 length: 14 residues. CDR3 sequence: CAISVASLTGELFF. The CDR3 region has the DNA TGTGCCATCAGTGTTGCTAGCCTCACCGGGGAGCTGTTTTTT.

The chain couples TRBV18 to TRBJ2-7; TRBD2 matches at 14 bases. V trimming: 6 bases; J trimming: 7 bases; junction bases outside the gene matches: 8. CDR1 KGHSH and CDR2 LQKENI come from the germline V gene. This CDR3 contains 15 residues. CDR3 bases: TGTGCCAGCTCTCCGGGACTAGCGGGAGCGGGAGAGCAGTACTTC. Its translation is CASSPGLAGAGEQYF.

J is TRBJ2-2 and V is TRBV5-6, with D maybe TRBD2 (7 bases). Trimming took off 3 bases at V and 6 bases at J, with 15 bases between the two ends. This CDR3 is built from 15 residues. Germline V gene data show CDR1 as SGHDT and CDR2 as YYEEEE. CDR3 coding DNA: TGTGCCAGCAGCTCCCCAATAGGGGGGGCCGGGGAGCTGTTTTTT. Amino acid sequence: CASSSPIGGAGELFF.

This chain uses TRBV21-1 with TRBJ1-1. TRBV21-1 is described as a pseudogene. This CDR3 has 17 amino acids. CDR3 sequence: CASSAARRGALDTEAFF. The CDR3 region has the DNA TGTGCCAGCAGCGCCGCGAGAAGAGGGGCCTTGGACACTGAAGCTTTCTTT.

This chain connects TRBV11-1 to TRBJ1-2; 7 bases match TRBD1. The V segment lost 5 bases and the J segment 5 bases; nucleotides outside the gene matches: 8. This CDR3 spans 14 amino acids. CDR1 and CDR2 (germline): SGHAT, FQDESV (reference sequence). The CDR3 DNA sequence: TGTGCCAGCAGCCCAGGAGGGGGCGCTTATGGCTACACCTTC. Its translation: CASSPGGGAYGYTF. The complete variable domain, with remaining parts taken from reference TRBV11-1 and TRBJ1-2, reads EAEVAQSPRYKITEKSQAVAFWCDPISGHATLYWYRQILGQGPELLVQFQDESVVDDSQLPKDRFSAERLKGVDSTLKIQPAELGDSAMYLCASSPGGGAYGYTFGSGTRLTVV.

This clone was seen only a few times. The gene calls are TRBV11-2 and TRBJ1-1, with a possible D match to TRBD1 (6 bases). V lost 7 bases and J 7 bases, leaving 19 bases between the germline ends. CDR3 size: 14 residues. Germline V lookup: CDR1 SGHAT, CDR2 FQNNGV. Here the CDR3 DNA reads TGTGCCAGCACGTCCAAGGCGGGGGCTGGTGAAGCTTTCTTT. This translates into CASTSKAGAGEAFF.

The chain carries TRBV7-8 and TRBJ2-5, with a weak D call TRBD2 (7 bases). CDR1 and CDR2 (germline): SGHVS, FQNEAQ. V lost 1 base and J 0 bases, leaving 15 bases between the germline ends. CDR3 size: 17 residues. CDR3 bases: TGTGCCAGCAGCTTAGAGGGGGGGGTCAGCTACCAAGAGACCCAGTACTTC. As protein: CASSLEGGVSYQETQYF.

The rearrangement uses TRBV5-1 and TRBJ2-5, with D hard to call. The germline V gene has CDR1 SGHRS and CDR2 YFSETQ. This CDR3 contains 13 residues. Deletions cut 2 bases from V and 2 bases from J, with 7 bases between. The CDR3 here is CASSFLGQETQYF. CDR3 coding DNA: TGCGCCAGCAGCTTTCTTGGACAAGAGACCCAGTACTTC.

The chain couples TRBV19 to TRBJ1-5; D might be TRBD1 (5 bases). V lost 1 base and J 9 bases, leaving 19 bases between the germline ends. The CDR3 totals 16 residues. Germline-derived CDR1 and CDR2 are LNHDA and SQIVND (reference sequence). In DNA form, the CDR3 reads TGTGCCAGTAGTATAGGCCCCGGGGGTCGCGAATGGCCCCAGCATTTT. This sequence encodes CASSIGPGGREWPQHF. Full variable domain (remainder filled in from reference TRBV19 and TRBJ1-5): DGGITQSPKYLFRKEGQNVTLSCEQNLNHDAMYWYRQDPGQGLRLIYYSQIVNDFQKGDIAEGYSVSREKKESFPLTVTSAQKNPTAFYLCASSIGPGGREWPQHFGDGTRLSIL.

The V and J genes are TRBV10-3 and TRBJ2-5; 9 bases agree with TRBD2. Germline CDR1 and CDR2: ENHRY and SYGVKD. This CDR3 comprises 14 residues. V was clipped by 10 bases and J by 6 bases; unmatched bases: 12. The CDR3 region has the DNA TGTGCCACGGCACCGGGACTAGCAGTGAAGACCCAGTACTTC. Residues: CATAPGLAVKTQYF.

This chain joins TRBV19 and TRBJ2-1; D is possibly TRBD2 (7 bases). V was clipped by 6 bases and J by 7 bases, with 16 bases between them. The CDR3 contains 14 residues. Germline CDR1 is LNHDA and CDR2 is SQIVND (reference sequence). Here the CDR3 DNA reads TGTGCCAGTAGAAGTGCCGGGGGGCGGAATGAGCAGTTCTTC. Amino acids: CASRSAGGRNEQFF.

J is TRBJ2-7 and V is TRBV7-8; D unclear. V lost 3 bases, J lost 3 bases, and 9 bases lay in between. CDR3 length: 13 amino acids. Germline V gene sequence: CDR1 SGHVS, CDR2 FQNEAQ. CDR3 nucleotides: TGTGCCAGCAGCTTGAACAGCCTCTACGAGCAGTACTTC. Residues: CASSLNSLYEQYF.

This sequence joins TRBV6-1 and TRBJ2-1; unclear D gene. The CDR3 has 13 residues. Trimming removed 7 bases at V and 5 bases at J, with 12 bases between. Per germline, CDR1 MNHNS and CDR2 SASEGT. The CDR3 is CASTAGRHNEQFF. The CDR3, as DNA: TGTGCCAGCACAGCCGGACGGCACAATGAGCAGTTCTTC.

This clone has just a few counts. This rearrangement joins TRBV29-1 to TRBJ2-1; 9 nucleotides match TRBD1. This CDR3 region has 13 residues. Germline V gene sequence: CDR1 SQVTM, CDR2 ANQGSEA. V gave up 6 bases and J gave up 4 bases; unmatched junction bases: 4. DNA for the CDR3: TGCAGCGTAGAGACAGGGGGTTACAATGAGCAGTTCTTC. Protein product: CSVETGGYNEQFF.

This rearrangement joins TRBV29-1 to TRBJ2-7; no clear D. The ends were cut back, 6 bases at V and 7 bases at J, with 16 bases in the middle. Germline-derived CDR1 and CDR2 are SQVTM and ANQGSEA. This CDR3 has 12 amino acids. The CDR3 region has the DNA TGCAGCGTCCAAGACACTCCCGCAGAGCAGTACTTC. This codes for CSVQDTPAEQYF.

J is TRBJ2-5 and V is TRBV9; 7 nucleotides match TRBD2. This CDR3 has 15 residues. Trimming removed 4 bases from V and 2 bases from J; junction bases left unmatched: 8. Per germline, CDR1 SGDLS and CDR2 YYNGEE. The CDR3 is CASSRSGVGQETQYF. The CDR3 DNA sequence: TGTGCCAGCAGCCGGAGCGGGGTCGGACAAGAGACCCAGTACTTC.